Detailed here is one TCR beta chain. The assay was immunoSEQ multiplex PCR, and TCRdb's table has in-frame clones only and misses some. This sample carries 55,000 to 65,000 clones, roughly three quarters of them seen once, and the ten largest clones take roughly 5.2%. The V gene end was trimmed by 8 bases and the J gene end by 4 bases; junction bases not matched to a gene: 10. The germline V gene encodes CDR1 LNHDA and CDR2 SQIVND (reference sequence). The CDR3 runs to 14 residues. This record belongs to a study of T cell responses to AZD1222 COVID-19 vaccine. Timing groups of about 4 and about 12 weeks for second doses were pooled.

Material: peripheral blood, obtained 28 days after the second AZD1222 dose. The chain uses TRBV19 and TRBJ1-1; TRBD1 matches 7 bases. This sequence originates from an adult who received the AZD1222 COVID-19 vaccine. Written as DNA, the CDR3 is TGTGCCAGTCGGCGGGCAGGGGGGAGCACTGAAGCTTTCTTT. Translation gives CASRRAGGSTEAFF.